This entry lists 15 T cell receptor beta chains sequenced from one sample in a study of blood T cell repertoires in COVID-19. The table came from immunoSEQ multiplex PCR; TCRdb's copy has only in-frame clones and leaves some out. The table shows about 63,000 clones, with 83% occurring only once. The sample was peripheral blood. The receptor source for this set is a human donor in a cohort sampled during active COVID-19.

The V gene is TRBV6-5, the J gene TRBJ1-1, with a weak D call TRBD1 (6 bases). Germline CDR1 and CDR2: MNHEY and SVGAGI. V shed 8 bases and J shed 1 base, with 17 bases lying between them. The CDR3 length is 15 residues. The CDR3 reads CASGRTGQTNTEAFF. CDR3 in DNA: TGTGCCAGCGGGCGGACGGGACAAACGAACACTGAAGCTTTCTTT.

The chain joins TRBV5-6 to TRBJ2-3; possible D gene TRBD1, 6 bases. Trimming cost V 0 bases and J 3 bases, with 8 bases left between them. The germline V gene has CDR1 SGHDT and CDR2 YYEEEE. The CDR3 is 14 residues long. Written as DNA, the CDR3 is TGTGCCAGCAGCTTGGCCAGGGGTACAGATACGCAGTATTTT. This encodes CASSLARGTDTQYF.

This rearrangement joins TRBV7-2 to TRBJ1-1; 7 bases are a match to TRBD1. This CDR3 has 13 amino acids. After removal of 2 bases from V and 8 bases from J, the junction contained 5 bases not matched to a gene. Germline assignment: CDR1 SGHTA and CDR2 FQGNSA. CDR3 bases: TGTGCCAGCAGCTTATATGGGACAGTCGAAGCTTTCTTT. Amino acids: CASSLYGTVEAFF.

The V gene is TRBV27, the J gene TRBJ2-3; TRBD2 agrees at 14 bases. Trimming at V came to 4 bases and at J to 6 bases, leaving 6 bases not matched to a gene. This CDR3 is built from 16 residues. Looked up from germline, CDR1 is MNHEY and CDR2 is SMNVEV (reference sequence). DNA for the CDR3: TGTGCCAGCAGTTCGACTAGCGGGAGGGGAGTCGATACGCAGTATTTT. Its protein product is CASSSTSGRGVDTQYF.

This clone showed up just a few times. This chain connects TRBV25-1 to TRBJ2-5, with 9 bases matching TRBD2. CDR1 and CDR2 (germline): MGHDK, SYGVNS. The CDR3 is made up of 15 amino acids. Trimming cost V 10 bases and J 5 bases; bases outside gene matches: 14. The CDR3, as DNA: TGTGCCACCCTGTTTATGGCGGGAGGGCGGGAGACCCAGTACTTC. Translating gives CATLFMAGGRETQYF.

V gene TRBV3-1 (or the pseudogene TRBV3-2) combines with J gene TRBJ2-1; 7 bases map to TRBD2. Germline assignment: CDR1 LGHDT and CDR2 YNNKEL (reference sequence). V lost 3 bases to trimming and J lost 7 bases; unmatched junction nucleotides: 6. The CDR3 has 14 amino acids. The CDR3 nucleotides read TGTGCCAGCAGCCATATCTCTAGCGGAAATGAGCAGTTCTTC. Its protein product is CASSHISSGNEQFF.

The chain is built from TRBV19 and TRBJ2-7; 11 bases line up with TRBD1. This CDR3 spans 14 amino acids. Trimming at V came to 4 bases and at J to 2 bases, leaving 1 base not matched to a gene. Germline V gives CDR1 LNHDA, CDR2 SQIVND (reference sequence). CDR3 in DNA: TGTGCCAGTAGTAGGGGACAGGGGGCCTACGAGCAGTACTTC. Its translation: CASSRGQGAYEQYF. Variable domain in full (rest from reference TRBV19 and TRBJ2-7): DGGITQSPKYLFRKEGQNVTLSCEQNLNHDAMYWYRQDPGQGLRLIYYSQIVNDFQKGDIAEGYSVSREKKESFPLTVTSAQKNPTAFYLCASSRGQGAYEQYFGPGTRLTVT.

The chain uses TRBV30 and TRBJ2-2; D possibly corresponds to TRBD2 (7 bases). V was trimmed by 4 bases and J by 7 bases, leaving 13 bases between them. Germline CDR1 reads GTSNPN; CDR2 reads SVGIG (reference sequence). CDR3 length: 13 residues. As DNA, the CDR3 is TGTGCCTGGAACCGGGGGGCGGGCGGGGAGCTGTTTTTT. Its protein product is CAWNRGAGGELFF. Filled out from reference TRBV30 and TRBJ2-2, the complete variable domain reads SQTIHQWPATLVQPVGSPLSLECTVEGTSNPNLYWYRQAAGRGLQLLFYSVGIGQISSEVPQNLSASRPQDRQFILSSKKLLLSDSGFYLCAWNRGAGGELFFGEGSRLTVL.

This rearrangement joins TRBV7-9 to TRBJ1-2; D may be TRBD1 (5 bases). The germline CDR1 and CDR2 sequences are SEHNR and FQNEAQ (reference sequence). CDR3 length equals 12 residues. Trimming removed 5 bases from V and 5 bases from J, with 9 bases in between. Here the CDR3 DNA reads TGTGCCAGCAGCCCCGGGACTTATGGCTACACCTTC. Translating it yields CASSPGTYGYTF.

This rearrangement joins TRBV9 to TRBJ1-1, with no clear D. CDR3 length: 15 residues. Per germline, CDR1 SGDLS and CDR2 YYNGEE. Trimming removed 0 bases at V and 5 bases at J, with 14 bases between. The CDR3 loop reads CASSVATGRLTEAFF. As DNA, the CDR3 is TGTGCCAGCAGCGTAGCTACGGGGAGGTTAACTGAAGCTTTCTTT.

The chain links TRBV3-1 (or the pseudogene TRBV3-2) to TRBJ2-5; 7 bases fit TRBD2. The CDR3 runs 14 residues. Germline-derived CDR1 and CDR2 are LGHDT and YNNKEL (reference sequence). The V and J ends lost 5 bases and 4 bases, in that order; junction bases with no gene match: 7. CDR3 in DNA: TGTGCCAGCAGCAATTGGGAGGGAGGAGAGACCCAGTACTTC. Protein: CASSNWEGGETQYF.

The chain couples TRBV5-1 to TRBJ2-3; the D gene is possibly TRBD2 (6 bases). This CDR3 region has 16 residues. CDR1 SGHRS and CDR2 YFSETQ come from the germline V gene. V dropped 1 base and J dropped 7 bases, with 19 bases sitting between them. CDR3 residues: CASSLTSLAKAYTQYF. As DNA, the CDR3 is TGCGCCAGCAGCTTGACGTCACTAGCCAAGGCATATACGCAGTATTTT.

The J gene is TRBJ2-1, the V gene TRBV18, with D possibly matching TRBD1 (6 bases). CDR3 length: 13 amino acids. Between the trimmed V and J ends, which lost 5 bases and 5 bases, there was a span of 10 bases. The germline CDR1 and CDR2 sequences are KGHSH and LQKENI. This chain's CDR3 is CASSSDSNNEQFF. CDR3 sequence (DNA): TGTGCCAGCTCATCGGACAGCAACAATGAGCAGTTCTTC.

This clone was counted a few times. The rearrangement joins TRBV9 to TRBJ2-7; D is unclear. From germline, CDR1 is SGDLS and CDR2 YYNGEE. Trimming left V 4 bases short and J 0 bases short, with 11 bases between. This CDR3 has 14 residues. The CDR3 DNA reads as TGTGCCAGCAGCCCTCAGACATCCTCCTACGAGCAGTACTTC. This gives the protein CASSPQTSSYEQYF.

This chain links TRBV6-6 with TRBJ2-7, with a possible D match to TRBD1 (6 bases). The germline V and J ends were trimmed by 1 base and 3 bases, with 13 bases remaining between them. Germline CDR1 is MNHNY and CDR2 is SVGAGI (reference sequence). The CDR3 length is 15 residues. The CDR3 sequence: CASSYYPRGHYEQYF. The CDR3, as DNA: TGTGCCAGCAGTTACTACCCCAGGGGACACTACGAGCAGTACTTC.